Each of the 2 T cell receptor beta chains below was sequenced from the same sample in a study of blood T cell repertoires in COVID-19 (dated by TCRdb to 2018 to 2021). The library was made by the immunoSEQ multiplex PCR assay. Sourced from immuneACCESS, this table was stored by TCRdb with only in-frame sequences that have V and J called. A share of the clones is absent; for the studies checked, an unresolved V gene accounts for under half, and the remainder has no known explanation. The sample table records approximately 230,000 clones; roughly 88% of these occur just once. About 1.3% of the sample is taken by the ten largest. Sequencing was carried out using peripheral blood. Receptor source: an elderly man with acute or convalescent COVID-19.

A note on this clone: The sample contains more than one DNA sequence encoding this CDR3. V usage is TRBV11-2 and J usage is TRBJ1-6; TRBD1 matches 7 bases. V trimming: 1 base; J trimming: 6 bases; junction bases outside the gene matches: 6. The germline gives CDR1 SGHAT, CDR2 FQNNGV. There are 16 residues in the CDR3. The DNA for the CDR3 is TGTGCCAGCAGCTTAGCCCCAGGGGGGCGTAATTCACCCCTCCACTTT. Encoded protein: CASSLAPGGRNSPLHF.

The rearrangement joins TRBV24-1 to TRBJ1-1; D may be TRBD1 (5 bases). Trimming stripped 0 bases from V and 6 bases from J, with 7 bases between. This CDR3 is built from 13 residues. Germline values: CDR1 KGHDR, CDR2 SFDVKD. The CDR3 here is CATSDLPGPEAFF. CDR3 DNA: TGTGCCACCAGTGATTTGCCAGGGCCTGAAGCTTTCTTT.